This T cell receptor beta chain was sequenced for a study of blood T cell repertoires in COVID-19. The wider study: Both acute and convalescent COVID-19 samples were obtained from the United States, Italy and Spain.

From germline, CDR1 is SGHVS and CDR2 FNYEAQ. The CDR3 covers 13 residues. The V end was cut by 4 bases, the J end by 4 bases, with 8 bases between. The method was immunoSEQ multiplex PCR; TCRdb's version includes in-frame clones alone and lacks a portion of them. The sample shows 200,000 to 300,000 clones, approximately 85% of them seen only once. Material: peripheral blood. The TCR sequence derives from a man in his forties or fifties with COVID-19, enrolled during active disease. This sequence joins TRBV7-6 and TRBJ2-1, with D hard to call. For the CDR3, the DNA is TGTGCCAGCAGCTCCCAGGTGTACAATGAGCAGTTCTTC. It encodes CASSSQVYNEQFF.